These 22 T cell receptor beta chains originate from one sample sequenced in a study of identical twins. TCRdb reprocessed the 5' RACE reads via MiXCR and lists one record per CDR3 protein. The table has around 550,000 distinct CDR3 sequences, around 15% seen once; the top ten hold roughly 0.44%. The sample was also linked to a second study, of yellow fever vaccine responses in identical twins.

The sample comprised CD4+ T cells sorted from blood. These receptors came from a woman aged 18-35 years in good health.

This clonotype occurred a few times. The chain employs TRBV5-6 and TRBJ2-1, with TRBD2 matching over 9 bases. The CDR3 has 16 amino acids. The germline gives CDR1 SGHDT, CDR2 YYEEEE. V shed 0 bases and J 4 bases; nucleotides not matched to a gene: 5. CDR3 region: CASSLVPSGRYNEQFF. CDR3 bases: TGTGCCAGCAGCTTGGTTCCCAGCGGGAGGTACAATGAGCAGTTCTTC.

This clonotype was counted between two and nine times. The genes are TRBV14 and TRBJ2-7; TRBD1 aligns across 7 bases. The CDR3 has 15 amino acids. V was pared by 4 bases and J by 5 bases, with 11 bases of the junction left unmatched. From germline, CDR1 is SGHDN and CDR2 FVKESK. CDR3 nucleotide sequence: TGTGCCAGCAGCCTTGGGACAGCCATTTGGAACGAGCAGTACTTC. Translation: CASSLGTAIWNEQYF.

The chain employs TRBV10-1 and TRBJ2-3, with D tentatively TRBD1 (5 bases). Trimming took off 6 bases at V and 4 bases at J, with 14 bases between the two ends. The length of the CDR3 is 14 residues. Germline CDR1 WNHNN, CDR2 SYGVQD (reference sequence). CDR3 region: CASSPKTASDTQYF. The CDR3 DNA is TGCGCCAGCAGCCCAAAGACAGCCTCAGATACGCAGTATTTT.

The chain employs TRBV5-1 and TRBJ2-3; D remains unclear. V lost 0 bases and J lost 1, with 18 bases in between. The germline V gene has CDR1 SGHRS and CDR2 YFSETQ. The CDR3 loop spans 18 amino acids. This chain's CDR3 is CASSLGLGQFSGTDTQYF. The DNA of the CDR3 is TGCGCCAGCAGCTTGGGGCTAGGGCAATTCTCCGGCACAGATACGCAGTATTTT.

This clonotype came up many times. This sequence joins TRBV3-1 and TRBJ2-7; possible D gene TRBD1, 6 bases. Germline CDR1 and CDR2: LGHDT and YNNKEL (reference sequence). This CDR3 region has 15 residues. The V gene lost 4 bases and the J gene lost 3 bases, with 16 bases spanning the gap. The CDR3 DNA is TGTGCCAGCAGCCTCAATCCCGACAGGTTCTACGAGCAGTACGTC. Its translation: CASSLNPDRFYEQYV.

This clonotype was detected a few times. The chain employs TRBV5-1 and TRBJ2-2, with D perhaps matching TRBD1 or TRBD2 (7 bases each). The V gene's germline CDR1 is SGHRS and CDR2 YFSETQ. V lost 4 bases and J 5 bases, leaving 15 bases between the germline ends. CDR3 length: 15 residues. CDR3 in DNA: TGCGCCAGCAGCCAGGGGGGGCCCCGAACCGGGGAGCTGTTTTTT. It encodes CASSQGGPRTGELFF.

This clonotype appeared many times. This rearrangement joins TRBV14 to TRBJ2-1; no clear D gene. Trimming took off 0 bases at V and 7 bases at J, with 10 bases between the two ends. This CDR3 is built from 14 residues. The germline CDR1 and CDR2 sequences are SGHDN and FVKESK. The CDR3 sequence is CASSQDLVGNEQFF. Here the CDR3 DNA reads TGTGCCAGCAGCCAAGATCTTGTCGGAAATGAGCAGTTCTTC.

J is TRBJ2-7 and V is TRBV27; TRBD1 agrees at 8 bases. The CDR3 contains 13 residues. The V gene end was trimmed by 8 bases and the J gene end by 2 bases; junction bases not matched to a gene: 5. Germline assignment: CDR1 MNHEY and CDR2 SMNVEV (reference sequence). The CDR3 coding sequence is TGTGCCAGCCGACGGACAGGGCCCTACGAGCAGTACTTC. This translates into CASRRTGPYEQYF.

The chain is built from TRBV5-1 and TRBJ2-3, with D unclear. There are 15 residues in the CDR3. Germline CDR1 and CDR2: SGHRS and YFSETQ. V was pared by 4 bases and J by 0 bases, with 12 bases between. The CDR3 region has the DNA TGCGCCAGCAGCATGGATCGGGTTAGCACAGATACGCAGTATTTT. Its translation: CASSMDRVSTDTQYF.

This clonotype was detected only a few times. The V call is TRBV20-1, the J call TRBJ2-3; a possible D gene is TRBD1 (5 bases). The CDR3 is made up of 13 amino acids. The germline V gene has CDR1 DFQATT and CDR2 SNEGSKA (reference sequence). V lost 5 bases and J 6 bases, leaving 15 bases between the germline ends. The CDR3 DNA reads as TGCAGTGCTTCCTTAAGGGGATTCGATACGCAGTATTTT. Amino acids: CSASLRGFDTQYF.

CDR3 sequence reads: CASSLEFPLALTDTQYF. The CDR3 nucleotides are TGTGCCAGCAGCTTAGAGTTCCCTCTAGCGCTCACAGATACGCAGTATTTT. The chain recombines TRBV11-2 with TRBJ2-3, with D perhaps matching TRBD2 (6 bases). This CDR3 is 17 amino acids long. Germline lookup yields CDR1 SGHAT and CDR2 FQNNGV. The V gene lost 0 bases and the J gene lost 2 bases, with 15 bases spanning the gap.

The rearrangement links TRBV7-8 to TRBJ1-4, with D unresolved. This CDR3 has 12 amino acids. Trimming took off 10 bases at V and 4 bases at J, with 10 bases between the two ends. The germline V gene has CDR1 SGHVS and CDR2 FQNEAQ. CDR3 residues: CATGRDNEKLFF. CDR3 DNA sequence: TGTGCCACCGGGAGGGATAATGAAAAACTGTTTTTT.

This clonotype has only a few counts. The rearrangement links TRBV20-1 to TRBJ2-1; 14 bases are shared with TRBD2. The CDR3 has 18 residues. CDR1 is DFQATT and CDR2 is SNEGSKA in the germline V gene (reference sequence). The junction had 6 bases not matched to a gene; V was cut back by 0 bases and J by 2 bases. The CDR3 DNA is TGCAGTGCTAGAGAAAGGACTAGCGGGGGGCGGACCTACAATGAGCAGTTCTTC. Translating it yields CSARERTSGGRTYNEQFF.

This clonotype was observed a few times. At one end the junction does not follow the germline gene, possibly because of a read error. The chain uses TRBV28 and TRBJ1-1; D ambiguous. Germline V lookup: CDR1 MDHEN, CDR2 SYDVKM. CDR3 size: 16 residues. In DNA, the CDR3 is TGTGCCAGCAGCTTATCTATGGGGAACGGAAGAACTGAAGCTTTCTTT. Translation: CASSLSMGNGRTEAFF.

Only a few counts were recorded for this clonotype. This chain uses TRBV20-1 with TRBJ2-4, with D unresolved. The length of the CDR3 is 14 residues. The germline gives CDR1 DFQATT, CDR2 SNEGSKA (reference sequence). Deletions cut 3 bases from V and 0 bases from J, with 9 bases between. In DNA, the CDR3 is TGCAGTGCTAGGAACAGCCTAGCCAAAAACATTCAGTACTTC. It encodes CSARNSLAKNIQYF.

This clonotype has just a few counts. The chain is built from TRBV5-6 and TRBJ2-3, with TRBD1 identical over 9 bases. The V gene end was trimmed by 3 bases and the J gene end by 2 bases; junction bases not matched to a gene: 4. The CDR3 sequence is 15 residues long. The V gene's germline CDR1 is SGHDT and CDR2 YYEEEE. CDR3 loop: CASSSRTGATDTQYF. In DNA form, the CDR3 reads TGTGCCAGCAGCTCCCGGACAGGGGCCACAGATACGCAGTATTTT.

This clonotype has more than one count but fewer than ten. V usage is TRBV10-1 and J usage is TRBJ2-1; D may be TRBD1 or TRBD2 (5 bases each). The CDR3 is 14 residues long. Germline lookup yields CDR1 WNHNN and CDR2 SYGVQD (reference sequence). V was cut by 8 bases and J by 7 bases, with 18 bases left in between. Here the CDR3 reads CASRRDELGNEQFF. DNA for the CDR3: TGCGCCAGCCGCAGGGACGAGCTGGGGAATGAGCAGTTCTTC.

CDR3 region: CASSPLGANVLTF. DNA for the CDR3: TGTGCCAGCAGTCCCCTCGGGGCCAACGTCCTGACTTTC. The chain couples TRBV25-1 to TRBJ2-6; D unresolved. Germline lookup yields CDR1 MGHDK and CDR2 SYGVNS. The V and J ends lost 5 bases and 4 bases respectively, with 6 bases between them. The CDR3 contains 13 residues.

This chain joins TRBV10-3 and TRBJ2-1; perhaps TRBD2 as D (5 bases). Germline V CDR1 and CDR2: ENHRY, SYGVKD. The CDR3 is made up of 15 amino acids. V was clipped by 10 bases and J by 2 bases, with 18 bases between them. CDR3 protein: CATQWGGGPYNEQFF. The CDR3 coding sequence is TGTGCCACCCAGTGGGGTGGCGGGCCCTACAATGAGCAGTTCTTC.

The V gene is TRBV5-1, the J gene TRBJ2-3; D remains unclear. V was cut by 4 bases and J by 2 bases, with 8 bases left in between. CDR1 and CDR2 (germline): SGHRS, YFSETQ. The CDR3 is 13 residues long. The CDR3 reads CASSEPPTDTQYF. Written as DNA, the CDR3 is TGCGCCAGCAGCGAGCCCCCCACAGATACGCAGTATTTT.

This clonotype was found a few times. The chain is built from TRBV10-3 and TRBJ2-5, with 7 positions matching TRBD1. The CDR3 is 13 amino acids. Unmatched junction bases numbered 1, after V lost 4 bases and J lost 2 bases. CDR1 and CDR2 from the germline V gene are ENHRY and SYGVKD. CDR3 in amino acids: CAISGGQQETQYF. CDR3 DNA: TGTGCCATCAGTGGGGGACAGCAAGAGACCCAGTACTTC.

The chain recombines TRBV12-3 or TRBV12-4 with TRBJ2-3; D is perhaps TRBD1 (6 bases). The CDR3 covers 16 residues. The V end lost 5 bases, the J end lost 2 bases, and 17 bases lay between the germline ends. CDR3 residues: CASSHLQGFLTDTQYF. CDR3 bases: TGTGCCAGCAGTCACTTACAGGGATTCCTCACAGATACGCAGTATTTT.